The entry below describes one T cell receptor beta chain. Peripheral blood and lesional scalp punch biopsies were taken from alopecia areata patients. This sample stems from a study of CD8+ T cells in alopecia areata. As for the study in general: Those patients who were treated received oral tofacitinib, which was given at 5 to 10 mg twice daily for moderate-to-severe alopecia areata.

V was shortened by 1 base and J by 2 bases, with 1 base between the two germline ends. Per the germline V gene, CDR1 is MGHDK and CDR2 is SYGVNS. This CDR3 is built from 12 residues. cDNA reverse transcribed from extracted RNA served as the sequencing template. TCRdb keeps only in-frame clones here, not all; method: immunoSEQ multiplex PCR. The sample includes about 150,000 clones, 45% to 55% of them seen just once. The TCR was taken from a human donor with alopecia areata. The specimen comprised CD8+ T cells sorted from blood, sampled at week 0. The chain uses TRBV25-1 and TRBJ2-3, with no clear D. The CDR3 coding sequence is TGTGCCAGCAGTGAATTCACAGATACGCAGTATTTT. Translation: CASSEFTDTQYF.